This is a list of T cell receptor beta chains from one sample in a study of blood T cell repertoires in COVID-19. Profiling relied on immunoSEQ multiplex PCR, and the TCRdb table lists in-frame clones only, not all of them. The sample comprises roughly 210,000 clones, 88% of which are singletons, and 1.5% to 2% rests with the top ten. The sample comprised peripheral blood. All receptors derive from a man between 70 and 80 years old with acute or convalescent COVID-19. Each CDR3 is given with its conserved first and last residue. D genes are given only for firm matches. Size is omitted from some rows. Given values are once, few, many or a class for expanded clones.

DNA: TGTGCCTGGAGTGTAGCGGATAACTATGGCTACACCTTC
CDR3: CAWSVADNYGYTF
J: TRBJ1-2
size: .
D: .
V: TRBV30

DNA: TGTGCCAGCAGCGAGTCAGGGGGACGCTCCTACAATGAGCAGTTCTTC
CDR3: CASSESGGRSYNEQFF
J: TRBJ2-1
size: few
D: TRBD1
V: TRBV9

DNA: TGTGCCAGTAGAGGGGGCCCCGCAACTAATGAAAAACTGTTTTTT
CDR3: CASRGGPATNEKLFF
J: TRBJ1-4
size: .
D: TRBD1
V: TRBV19

DNA: TGTGCCAGCAGCTTAGGGATACGAGGGCAGTCCCTGAACTACGAGCAGTACTTC
CDR3: CASSLGIRGQSLNYEQYF
J: TRBJ2-7
size: .
D: .
V: TRBV7-9

DNA: TGTGCCAGCAGTGTTCTTGGACAGGGGGCAATTGGCTACACCTTC
CDR3: CASSVLGQGAIGYTF
J: TRBJ1-2
size: .
D: TRBD1
V: TRBV2

DNA: TGTGCCAGCAGCCCTCTAGCGGGAAGTGAGCAGTTCTTC
CDR3: CASSPLAGSEQFF
J: TRBJ2-1
size: .
D: TRBD2
V: TRBV7-9

DNA: TGTGCCAGCAGCCAGGAACTAGCGACGGTTTACAATGAGCAGTTCTTC
CDR3: CASSQELATVYNEQFF
J: TRBJ2-1
size: once
D: TRBD2
V: TRBV14

DNA: TGTGCCAGCAGTCTTTTCGTAACGGGTGCCCAAGAGACCCAGTACTTC
CDR3: CASSLFVTGAQETQYF
J: TRBJ2-5
size: .
D: .
V: TRBV28

DNA: TGTGCCAGCAGCGTAGGGGGAGGGTCCAACTATGGCTACACCTTC
CDR3: CASSVGGGSNYGYTF
J: TRBJ1-2
size: .
D: .
V: TRBV9

DNA: TGTGCCAGCTCACTAGGACAGGGGGTCTCTGAAGCTTTCTTT
CDR3: CASSLGQGVSEAFF
J: TRBJ1-1
size: .
D: TRBD1
V: TRBV18

DNA: TGTGCCATCAGTGAGGCGGGGTCAGCTAATGAAAAACTGTTTTTT
CDR3: CAISEAGSANEKLFF
J: TRBJ1-4
size: .
D: .
V: TRBV10-3

DNA: TGTGCCAGCAGCTTAGAAGGAGGGCGGGATACGCAGTATTTT
CDR3: CASSLEGGRDTQYF
J: TRBJ2-3
size: .
D: .
V: TRBV7-9

DNA: TGTGCCAGCAGCGCCCCCGGGACTACCTACTACAATGAGCAGTTCTTC
CDR3: CASSAPGTTYYNEQFF
J: TRBJ2-1
size: .
D: TRBD2
V: TRBV5-4

DNA: TGTGCCAGCAGCGTAGATGGGCTAAGGAACTATGGCTACACCTTC
CDR3: CASSVDGLRNYGYTF
J: TRBJ1-2
size: .
D: .
V: TRBV9

DNA: TGTGCCAGCAGTGAATATTTGGGGGGAAGTGGCTACACCTTC
CDR3: CASSEYLGGSGYTF
J: TRBJ1-2
size: .
D: .
V: TRBV25-1

DNA: TGTGCCAGCAGCTCGGAGACTAAGCTCAATGAGCAGTTCTTC
CDR3: CASSSETKLNEQFF
J: TRBJ2-1
size: .
D: .
V: TRBV7-2

DNA: TGTGCCAGTAGTATCATGGACAGGAACATTCAGTACTTC
CDR3: CASSIMDRNIQYF
J: TRBJ2-4
size: .
D: TRBD1
V: TRBV19

DNA: TGTGCCAGCAGCTTAGCGTTTTTGGGGAGCTCTGGAAACACCATATATTTT
CDR3: CASSLAFLGSSGNTIYF
J: TRBJ1-3
size: many
D: .
V: TRBV7-2

DNA: TGTGCCAGCAGGGAGTATGGCTCCTACAATGAGCAGTTCTTC
CDR3: CASREYGSYNEQFF
J: TRBJ2-1
size: once
D: .
V: TRBV5-6

DNA: TGTGCCAGCAGTTATGGTTACAGCGAAGCTTTCTTT
CDR3: CASSYGYSEAFF
J: TRBJ1-1
size: .
D: .
V: TRBV6-2/TRBV6-3

DNA: TGCGCCAGCAGCTTGGCTAGCTACAATGAGCAGTTCTTC
CDR3: CASSLASYNEQFF
J: TRBJ2-1
size: .
D: .
V: TRBV5-1

DNA: TGTGCCAGTAGTATAGATCTAAGCGGGTACCCCTACGAGCAGTACTTC
CDR3: CASSIDLSGYPYEQYF
J: TRBJ2-7
size: .
D: .
V: TRBV19

DNA: TGTGCCAGCTGCGTATACAGGGAATTTTGTGAAAAACTGTTTTTT
CDR3: CASCVYREFCEKLFF
J: TRBJ1-4
size: .
D: .
V: TRBV5-6

DNA: TGTGCCAGCAGGCCAATCCAGGGAGGCACTGAAGCTTTCTTT
CDR3: CASRPIQGGTEAFF
J: TRBJ1-1
size: .
D: .
V: TRBV6-6

DNA: TGTGCCAGCAGCTCGCCGGGGGGGGACACCGGGGAGCTGTTTTTT
CDR3: CASSSPGGDTGELFF
J: TRBJ2-2
size: .
D: TRBD2
V: TRBV5-4

DNA: TGTGCCAGCAGCTACCCTCCGGGACAGCTACCAGAGAACACTGAAGCTTTCTTT
CDR3: CASSYPPGQLPENTEAFF
J: TRBJ1-1
size: .
D: TRBD1
V: TRBV7-9